This T cell receptor (beta chain) comes out of a study of T cell repertoires in cytomegalovirus infection. V lost 5 bases to trimming and J lost 1 base; unmatched junction nucleotides: 6. This CDR3 region has 16 residues. Germline CDR1 and CDR2: LGHNT and FRNRAP. TCRdb called the reads again in MiXCR, with one record for every CDR3 protein. The table lists roughly 730,000 distinct CDR3 sequences, about 33% of them singletons. Comments on this clonotype: Antigen specificity is unknown.

Material: cultured PBMCs, obtained from culture after CMV antigen stimulation. V is TRBV12-5 and J is TRBJ2-7; 12 bases agree with TRBD2. The clonotype was recovered from a human donor in good health (CMV status not recorded). Some clones in this sample may be carry-over from other donors' samples. CDR3 amino acids: CASGTRTSGVSYEQYF. The DNA of the CDR3 is TGTGCTAGTGGTACCCGGACTAGCGGGGTTTCCTACGAGCAGTACTTC.